Presented here are 25 T cell receptor beta chains from one specimen sequenced in a study of molecular identifiers for immune sequencing clone quantification. TCRdb re-called the PCR reads with MiXCR, one entry per CDR3 protein. The sample lists around 470,000 distinct CDR3 sequences; around 23% were seen once. What was sequenced was naive CD8+ T cells from blood, with Jurkat cell RNA spiked in. Subset here: FACS-sorted CD8+CD4-CCR7+CD45RA+ naive T cells. The receptors here all came from a human donor in good health. Some libraries in this study had Jurkat cell RNA spiked in.

A few counts support this clonotype. The genes are TRBV2 and TRBJ2-1; D might be TRBD2 (5 bases). V lost 8 bases and J 2 bases, leaving 7 bases between the germline ends. The CDR3 covers 12 residues. The germline gives CDR1 SNHLY, CDR2 FYNNEI. This CDR3 reads CASSGTYNEQFF. The CDR3 nucleotides are TGTGCCAGCTCCGGGACCTACAATGAGCAGTTCTTC.

The J gene is TRBJ1-6, the V gene TRBV20-1; 10 bases line up with TRBD1. Per the germline V gene, CDR1 is DFQATT and CDR2 is SNEGSKA (reference sequence). This CDR3 has 15 residues. V lost 2 bases and J lost 9; bases outside the gene matches: 7. DNA for the CDR3: TGCAGTGCTAGACAGACAGGGGGCGGATCTTCACCCCTCCACTTT. Translation gives CSARQTGGGSSPLHF.

This clonotype was detected many times. CDR3 protein: CSVAIASGGAKNIQYF. CDR3 sequence (DNA): TGCAGCGTCGCGATAGCTAGCGGCGGGGCCAAAAACATTCAGTACTTC. This chain uses TRBV29-1 with TRBJ2-4; 7 nucleotides match TRBD2. The CDR3 has 16 amino acids. From germline, CDR1 is SQVTM and CDR2 ANQGSEA. V shed 6 bases, J shed 1 base, and the junction held 12 bases outside the gene matches.

This clonotype has a count of ten or more. The chain has TRBV7-2 and TRBJ2-7; 8 bases match TRBD1. Germline CDR1 reads SGHTA; CDR2 reads FQGNSA. Unmatched junction bases numbered 6, after V lost 0 bases and J lost 5 bases. This CDR3 contains 15 residues. CDR3 coding DNA: TGTGCCAGCAGCTTAGCGTATACAGGGGGTAACGAGCAGTACTTC. Its translation is CASSLAYTGGNEQYF.

This clonotype has ten or more counts. The chain carries TRBV7-9 and TRBJ1-1; D is unclear. V lost 5 bases and J 2 bases, leaving 6 bases between the germline ends. The CDR3 is 12 residues long. The germline CDR1 and CDR2 sequences are SEHNR and FQNEAQ (reference sequence). CDR3 bases: TGTGCCAGCAGCCACTTAAACACTGAAGCTTTCTTT. Protein product: CASSHLNTEAFF.

This clonotype was detected a few times. The chain combines TRBV13 with TRBJ1-2, with D possibly matching TRBD1 (5 bases). Per the germline V gene, CDR1 is PRHDT and CDR2 is FYEKMQ (reference sequence). The CDR3 is 16 amino acids. V dropped 1 base and J dropped 3 bases, with 15 bases sitting between them. CDR3 in DNA: TGTGCCAGCAGCTTAGATAACGGGGCTTCGGACTATGGCTACACCTTC. It yields the protein CASSLDNGASDYGYTF.

The table lists this clonotype with a few counts. V and J are TRBV6-2 or TRBV6-3 and TRBJ2-3; no definite D call. The V gene lost 2 bases and the J gene lost 0 bases, with 6 bases spanning the gap. The CDR3 totals 14 residues. The V gene's germline CDR1 is MNHEY and CDR2 SVGEGT. The CDR3 loop is CASSYIASTDTQYF. The CDR3 nucleotides are TGTGCCAGCAGTTACATAGCTAGCACAGATACGCAGTATTTT.

The chain combines TRBV6-6 with TRBJ2-7; 9 bases are shared with TRBD2. CDR3 size: 17 residues. From germline, CDR1 is MNHNY and CDR2 SVGAGI (reference sequence). The trim removed 2 bases at V and 5 bases at J, leaving 13 bases unmatched. The DNA of the CDR3 is TGTGCCAGCAGTTACCTTCCTACGGGACTAGCTTCCCACGAGCAGTACTTC. Its protein is CASSYLPTGLASHEQYF.

This chain joins TRBV13 and TRBJ2-4; possible D gene TRBD2, 6 bases. Trimming removed 5 bases at V and 7 bases at J, with 15 bases between. The CDR3 spans 14 residues. Germline V gene lookup returns CDR1 PRHDT and CDR2 FYEKMQ (reference sequence). The CDR3 DNA follows: TGTGCCAGCAGCCTCGAACTAGCCGGTAACATTCAGTACTTC. Its translation is CASSLELAGNIQYF.

Only a few counts were recorded for this clonotype. The CDR3 here is CASSERQSHNEKLFF. The CDR3 coding sequence is TGTGCCAGCAGCGAGCGACAGAGCCATAATGAAAAACTGTTTTTT. The J gene is TRBJ1-4, the V gene TRBV9; D perhaps matches TRBD1 (5 bases). Trimming shortened V by 3 bases and J by 4 bases, and 13 bases separated the two germline ends. Germline CDR1 is SGDLS and CDR2 is YYNGEE. The CDR3 is 15 amino acids.

A few counts support this clonotype. The V and J genes are TRBV15 and TRBJ1-6; D ambiguous. Germline CDR1 reads LNHNV; CDR2 reads YYDKDF (reference sequence). CDR3 length: 13 amino acids. Trimming shortened V by 5 bases and J by 10 bases, and 12 bases separated the two germline ends. The CDR3 sequence is CATSGSGVSPLHF. Here the CDR3 DNA reads TGTGCCACCAGCGGATCAGGAGTATCACCCCTCCACTTT.

The V call is TRBV10-3, the J call TRBJ2-3; TRBD2 aligns across 10 bases. The CDR3 contains 17 residues. CDR1 is ENHRY and CDR2 is SYGVKD in the germline V gene. J was trimmed by 4 bases and V by 3 bases; bases with no gene match: 10. The CDR3 sequence: CAISDIGTSGVADTQYF. CDR3 nucleotides: TGTGCCATCAGTGATATAGGAACTAGCGGGGTGGCAGATACGCAGTATTTT.

The chain combines TRBV6-4 with TRBJ2-3; D possibly corresponds to TRBD2 (7 bases). The CDR3 loop spans 15 amino acids. Deletions cut 4 bases from V and 3 bases from J, with 14 bases between. CDR1 is MRHNA, CDR2 SNTAGT, per germline. The CDR3 loop is CASSVGGRTTDTQYF. The CDR3 DNA is TGTGCCAGCAGTGTGGGGGGGCGCACGACAGATACGCAGTATTTT.

This clonotype was seen a few times. The gene calls are TRBV7-9 and TRBJ2-5, with 10 bases that match TRBD1. Germline CDR1 reads SEHNR; CDR2 reads FQNEAQ (reference sequence). The V and J ends lost 0 bases and 5 bases, in that order; junction bases with no gene match: 3. The CDR3 runs to 15 residues. CDR3 DNA: TGTGCCAGCAGCTTAGCGGACAGGGGGTATGAGACCCAGTACTTC. Translating gives CASSLADRGYETQYF.

The chain carries TRBV20-1 and TRBJ2-3; D call uncertain. Germline V CDR1 and CDR2: DFQATT, SNEGSKA (reference sequence). The CDR3 is made up of 14 amino acids. Deletions cut 3 bases from V and 7 bases from J, with 17 bases between. The CDR3 reads CSASWALDAYTQYF. The CDR3 DNA sequence: TGCAGTGCTAGTTGGGCCCTGGACGCCTATACGCAGTATTTT.

This clonotype appeared many times. The chain carries TRBV4-3 and TRBJ1-1, with D perhaps matching TRBD1 (5 bases). V was clipped by 0 bases and J by 2 bases, with 13 bases between them. The CDR3 extends over 16 amino acids. Germline loops: CDR1 LGHNA, CDR2 YSLEER. For the CDR3, the DNA is TGCGCCAGCAGCCAAGATAGACAGACAGTAAACACTGAAGCTTTCTTT. Its protein is CASSQDRQTVNTEAFF.

The J gene is TRBJ2-1, the V gene TRBV27; weak D call: TRBD1 (5 bases). V was cut by 4 bases and J by 1 base, with 11 bases left in between. The CDR3 is made up of 15 amino acids. From germline, CDR1 is MNHEY and CDR2 SMNVEV (reference sequence). In DNA form, the CDR3 reads TGTGCCAGCAGTTCCAGGGTCGATTCCTACAATGAGCAGTTCTTC. It codes for CASSSRVDSYNEQFF.

This clonotype showed up many times. The chain joins TRBV4-1 to TRBJ2-1; no clear D gene. Germline CDR1 is MGHRA and CDR2 is YSYEKL. The length of the CDR3 is 12 residues. V was clipped by 1 base and J by 9 bases, with 7 bases between them. Here the CDR3 reads CASSQGLAEQFF. DNA for the CDR3: TGCGCCAGCAGCCAAGGGTTAGCTGAGCAGTTCTTC.

This clonotype was picked up a small number of times. The chain is built from TRBV13 and TRBJ2-2; D unresolved. Germline CDR1 PRHDT, CDR2 FYEKMQ (reference sequence). The CDR3 has 13 amino acids. V shed 6 bases and J shed 3 bases, with 8 bases lying between them. CDR3 in amino acids: CASRYRYTGELFF. The DNA of the CDR3 is TGTGCCAGCAGATACCGATACACCGGGGAGCTGTTTTTT.

Comments on this clonotype: The junction shows a germline mismatch at one end, possibly a read error. The genes are TRBV5-1 and TRBJ2-1, with 8 nucleotides matching TRBD1. This CDR3 is 15 amino acids long. CDR1 is SGHRS, CDR2 YFSETQ, per germline. The CDR3 protein is CASSLAGGDYDEQFF. In nucleotides, the CDR3 is TGCGCCAGCAGCTTGGCAGGGGGCGACTACGATGAGCAGTTCTTC.

This clonotype was seen many times. The chain combines TRBV29-1 with TRBJ2-3; maybe TRBD1 (5 bases). Germline assignment: CDR1 SQVTM and CDR2 ANQGSEA. The CDR3 extends over 13 amino acids. Between the trimmed V and J ends, which lost 7 bases and 4 bases, there was a span of 15 bases. CDR3 DNA: TGCAGCGCCCTAGGGGCAGGCCCAGATACGCAGTATTTT. Residues: CSALGAGPDTQYF.

This rearrangement joins TRBV7-9 to TRBJ2-1; no clear D. Germline assignment: CDR1 SEHNR and CDR2 FQNEAQ (reference sequence). The CDR3 consists of 15 residues. Deletions cut 6 bases from V and 3 bases from J, with 15 bases between. CDR3 in amino acids: CASSPGPSCYNEQFF. CDR3 DNA sequence: TGTGCCAGCAGTCCGGGCCCCAGCTGCTACAATGAGCAGTTCTTC.

This clonotype was seen only a few times. This chain joins TRBV30 and TRBJ2-5; a weak D match, TRBD1 (6 bases). This CDR3 is built from 13 residues. Germline V CDR1 and CDR2: GTSNPN, SVGIG (reference sequence). Deletions cut 5 bases from V and 0 bases from J, with 10 bases between. The CDR3 coding sequence is TGTGCCTGGGAGACAGGCCACCAAGAGACCCAGTACTTC. This encodes CAWETGHQETQYF.

This clonotype has only a few counts. The chain uses TRBV10-3 and TRBJ1-1; the D is unclear. The CDR3 covers 13 residues. Germline CDR1 and CDR2: ENHRY and SYGVKD. Trimming took 6 bases from V and 0 from J, leaving 8 bases between them. CDR3 DNA sequence: TGTGCCATCAGGGTGATGATGAACACTGAAGCTTTCTTT. It codes for CAIRVMMNTEAFF.

This clonotype was observed a few times. This sequence joins TRBV5-3 and TRBJ2-7; D is unclear. TRBV5-3 falls under the ORF class, with uncertain function. The CDR3 loop spans 11 amino acids. V lost 8 bases and J 12 bases, leaving 18 bases between the germline ends. Written as DNA, the CDR3 is TGTGCCAGCAGCCTGGGTTCTGGTTTGTACTTC. Translated, it gives CASSLGSGLYF.